A single sample is the source of the 15 T cell receptor beta chains below, sequenced in a study of blood T cell repertoires in COVID-19. Repertoires were generated with immunoSEQ multiplex PCR, while TCRdb's copy carries only in-frame clones and drops some. The repertoire holds roughly 36,000 clones, with more than 75% as singletons. The sequencing sample was made of peripheral blood. These receptors were taken from a middle-aged man with active or convalescent COVID-19.

This sequence joins TRBV5-1 and TRBJ1-1; the match to TRBD1 covers 9 bases. The junction had 5 bases not matched to a gene; V was cut back by 4 bases and J by 4 bases. CDR3 length: 14 amino acids. CDR1 and CDR2 from the germline V gene are SGHRS and YFSETQ. The CDR3 nucleotides read TGCGCCAGCAGCAGTCAGACAGGGGGCACTGAAGCTTTCTTT. This translates into CASSSQTGGTEAFF.

This sequence joins TRBV9 and TRBJ2-3; 8 nucleotides match TRBD2. V dropped 0 bases and J dropped 11; count of bases not matched to a gene: 2. The CDR3 extends over 12 amino acids. The germline CDR1 and CDR2 sequences are SGDLS and YYNGEE. The chain's CDR3 is CASSVAAGGQYF. The CDR3 nucleotides are TGTGCCAGCAGCGTAGCGGCGGGGGGGCAGTATTTT.

The gene calls are TRBV3-1 (or the pseudogene TRBV3-2) and TRBJ1-4; 10 bases match TRBD1. The germline gives CDR1 LGHDT, CDR2 YNNKEL (reference sequence). The trim removed 2 bases at V and 7 bases at J, leaving 10 bases unmatched. The CDR3 sequence is 17 residues long. DNA of the CDR3: TGTGCCAGCAGCCAACTCCCCCCGGGACAGGGGTTTGAAAAACTGTTTTTT. As protein: CASSQLPPGQGFEKLFF.

This chain uses TRBV11-3 with TRBJ1-1; maybe TRBD1 (5 bases). V lost 5 bases, J lost 0 bases, and 10 bases lay in between. Germline V gene data show CDR1 as SGHNT and CDR2 as YENEEA. This CDR3 is built from 14 residues. Written as DNA, the CDR3 is TGTGCCAGCAGCGAAGACAGAATGAACACTGAAGCTTTCTTT. It yields the protein CASSEDRMNTEAFF.

The V call is TRBV18, the J call TRBJ1-5; no firm D call. The V gene lost 3 bases and the J gene lost 0 bases, with 6 bases spanning the gap. The germline V gene encodes CDR1 KGHSH and CDR2 LQKENI. This CDR3 has 14 residues. The CDR3 region is CASSPQNSNQPQHF. CDR3 DNA: TGTGCCAGCTCACCCCAGAATAGCAATCAGCCCCAGCATTTT.

This rearrangement joins TRBV27 to TRBJ2-1; TRBD2 might be the D (5 bases). V was cut by 4 bases and J by 3 bases, with 16 bases left in between. The CDR3 has 16 amino acids. Germline-derived CDR1 and CDR2 are MNHEY and SMNVEV (reference sequence). This CDR3 reads CASSSPSRSLYNEQFF. For the CDR3, the DNA is TGTGCCAGCAGTTCCCCTAGCCGGAGTCTCTACAATGAGCAGTTCTTC.

The CDR3 spells CAISAMSGGDGEQFF. CDR3 bases: TGTGCCATCAGTGCAATGAGTGGGGGGGACGGTGAGCAGTTCTTC. This rearrangement joins TRBV10-3 to TRBJ2-1; 7 nucleotides line up with TRBD2. From germline, CDR1 is ENHRY and CDR2 SYGVKD. The CDR3 consists of 15 residues. After removal of 4 bases from V and 9 bases from J, the junction contained 12 bases not matched to a gene.

About this clone itself: At one end, the junction sequence differs from germline, possibly due to a read error. The chain has TRBV12-3 or TRBV12-4 and TRBJ1-2, with 8 nucleotides matching TRBD1. CDR3 length equals 12 residues. The CDR3 coding sequence is TGTACCAGCAGTTTAGACAGGGGAGGCTACACCTTC. Translation: CTSSLDRGGYTF.

This clone is a singleton in its sample. The CDR3 region is CASRRTGAGELFF. CDR3 coding DNA: TGTGCCAGCAGGAGGACAGGGGCCGGGGAGCTGTTTTTT. The rearrangement joins TRBV12-3 or TRBV12-4 to TRBJ2-2, with TRBD1 matching 9 bases. The CDR3 is 13 residues long. V shed 6 bases and J 6 bases; nucleotides not matched to a gene: 2.

This chain joins TRBV18 and TRBJ2-1; no firm D call. The CDR3 is 12 residues long. The germline gives CDR1 KGHSH, CDR2 LQKENI. The germline V and J ends were trimmed by 3 bases and 6 bases, with 6 bases remaining between them. The CDR3 sequence: CASSPRSNEQFF. CDR3 DNA sequence: TGTGCCAGCTCACCCAGATCCAATGAGCAGTTCTTC.

This chain joins TRBV28 and TRBJ2-7; D gene unclear. V shed 4 bases and J shed 2 bases, with 21 bases lying between them. The germline gives CDR1 MDHEN, CDR2 SYDVKM. The CDR3 has 17 residues. CDR3 in DNA: TGTGCCAGCAGTTCGCTTGGCCCCGACTTTCTCACCTACGAGCAGTACTTC. Amino acid sequence: CASSSLGPDFLTYEQYF.

The genes are TRBV30 and TRBJ2-1; a weak D match, TRBD2 (6 bases). The V gene's germline CDR1 is GTSNPN and CDR2 SVGIG (reference sequence). With 4 bases removed from V and 9 bases from J, the gap between germline ends came to 10 bases. The CDR3 has 11 residues. CDR3 sequence (DNA): TGTGCCTGGAAATCCGGGGGTGAGCAGTTCTTC. As protein: CAWKSGGEQFF.

This rearrangement joins TRBV10-3 to TRBJ2-3; 7 bases are shared with TRBD2. The V segment lost 7 bases and the J segment 2 bases; nucleotides outside the gene matches: 6. CDR1 is ENHRY and CDR2 is SYGVKD in the germline V gene. The CDR3 is made up of 14 amino acids. This CDR3 reads CAIKRTRDTDTQYF. In DNA form, the CDR3 reads TGTGCCATCAAAAGGACTAGAGACACAGATACGCAGTATTTT.

This rearrangement joins TRBV21-1 to TRBJ2-7; TRBD2 is the table's D call, not checked against the DNA. TRBV21-1 is flagged as a pseudogene. This CDR3 is built from 17 residues. CDR3 in amino acids: CASSTPSREDCSYEQYF. The CDR3 bases are TGTGCCAGCAGCACCCCTAGCCGGGAAGATTGCTCCTACGAGCAGTACTTC.

The chain uses TRBV5-1 and TRBJ1-5; a weak D match, TRBD1 (6 bases). Germline V gene sequence: CDR1 SGHRS, CDR2 YFSETQ. The CDR3 is 18 amino acids. V gave up 0 bases and J gave up 1 base, with 17 bases separating them. For the CDR3, the DNA is TGCGCCAGCAGCTTGGGGGGATCAGGGGATTTAAGCAATCAGCCCCAGCATTTT. This codes for CASSLGGSGDLSNQPQHF.